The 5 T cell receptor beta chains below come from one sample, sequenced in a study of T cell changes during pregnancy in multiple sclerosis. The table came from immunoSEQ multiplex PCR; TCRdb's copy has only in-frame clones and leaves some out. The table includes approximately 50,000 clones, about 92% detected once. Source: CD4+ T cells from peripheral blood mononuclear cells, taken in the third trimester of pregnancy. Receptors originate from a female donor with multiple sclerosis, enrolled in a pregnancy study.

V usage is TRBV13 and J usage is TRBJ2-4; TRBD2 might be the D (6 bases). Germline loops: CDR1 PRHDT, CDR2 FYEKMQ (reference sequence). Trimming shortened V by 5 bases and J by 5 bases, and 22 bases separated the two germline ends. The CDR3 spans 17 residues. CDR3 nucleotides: TGTGCCAGCAGCCCCCCAGGTTGGAGGGGCGTAGAAAACATTCAGTACTTC. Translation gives CASSPPGWRGVENIQYF.

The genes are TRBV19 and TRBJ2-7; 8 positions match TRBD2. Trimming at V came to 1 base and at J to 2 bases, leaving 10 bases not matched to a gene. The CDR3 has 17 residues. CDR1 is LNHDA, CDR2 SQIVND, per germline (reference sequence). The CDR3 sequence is CASSIGASGPVAYEQYF. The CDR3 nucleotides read TGTGCCAGTAGTATAGGTGCTAGCGGGCCGGTCGCCTACGAGCAGTACTTC.

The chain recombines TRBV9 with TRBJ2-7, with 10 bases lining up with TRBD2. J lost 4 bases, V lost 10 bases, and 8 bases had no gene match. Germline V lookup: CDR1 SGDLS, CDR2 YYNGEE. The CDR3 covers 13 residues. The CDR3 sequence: CAGTSDPPYEQYF. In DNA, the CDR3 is TGTGCCGGGACTAGCGACCCCCCTTACGAGCAGTACTTC. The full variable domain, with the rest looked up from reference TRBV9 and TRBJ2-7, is DSGVTQTPKHLITATGQRVTLRCSPRSGDLSVYWYQQSLDQGLQFLIQYYNGEERAKGNILERFSAQQFPDLHSELNLSSLELGDSALYFCAGTSDPPYEQYFGPGTRLTVT.

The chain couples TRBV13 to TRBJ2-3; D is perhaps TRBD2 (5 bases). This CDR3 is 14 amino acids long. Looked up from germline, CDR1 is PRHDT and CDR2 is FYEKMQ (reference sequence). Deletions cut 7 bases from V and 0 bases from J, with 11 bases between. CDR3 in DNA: TGTGCCAGCAAGGGCGGGCTGAGCACAGATACGCAGTATTTT. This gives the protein CASKGGLSTDTQYF. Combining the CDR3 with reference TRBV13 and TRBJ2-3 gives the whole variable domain AAGVIQSPRHLIKEKRETATLKCYPIPRHDTVYWYQQGPGQDPQFLISFYEKMQSDKGSIPDRFSAQQFSDYHSELNMSSLELGDSALYFCASKGGLSTDTQYFGPGTRLTVL.

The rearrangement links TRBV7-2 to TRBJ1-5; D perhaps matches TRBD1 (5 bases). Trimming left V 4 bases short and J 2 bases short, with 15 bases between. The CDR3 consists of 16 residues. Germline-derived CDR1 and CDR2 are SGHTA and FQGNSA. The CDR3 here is CASSSQALGGNQPQHF. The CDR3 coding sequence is TGTGCCAGCAGCTCACAGGCCCTGGGTGGCAATCAGCCCCAGCATTTT.